This T cell receptor (beta chain) is drawn from a study of shared clonotypes between healthy human individuals. At the level of the study: Sampling drew on donors who were a couple of women and three men aged 18 to 49.

Profiled with immunoSEQ multiplex PCR; TCRdb holds only in-frame clones, not every one. The top ten clones hold around 0.4% of a sample with roughly 2.2 million clones, around 90% of them seen once. Note on this clone: As yet, its antigen is unknown.

Study-level results: Limitation of the genetic and exposure-history diversity represented came from the few donors.

The CDR3 totals 12 residues. CDR1 and CDR2 (germline): MDHEN, SYDVKM. Deletions cut 5 bases from V and 4 bases from J, with 8 bases between. The chain employs TRBV28 and TRBJ1-2; unclear D gene. The sequence was collected from a young man in good health. Some clones in this sample may be carry-over from other donors' samples. The sequencing input was naive CD4+ T cells from PBMCs. Subset in this sample: CD45RA+ positively selected. The CDR3 loop is CASSIRPYGYTF. The DNA for the CDR3 is TGTGCCAGCAGTATCCGGCCCTATGGCTACACCTTC.